Reported below is one T cell receptor beta chain. The CDR3 sequence is 19 residues long. Trimming shortened V by 1 base and J by 0 bases, and 16 bases separated the two germline ends. Germline assignment: CDR1 LNHDA and CDR2 SQIVND (reference sequence). Authors' methods: Nucleated cell counts were estimated from reference gene primer amplification. Produced via immunoSEQ multiplex PCR; TCRdb's table is partial and in-frame only. V and J calls and clone size are given by that table; D and trimming were obtained from the DNA. The table includes about 120,000 clones, 82% detected once. This sample stems from a study of blood T cell repertoires in COVID-19. As for the study in general: T cells, B-cell-depleted T cells, or PBMCs provided the cDNA or gDNA that served as material.

The chain links TRBV19 to TRBJ1-6; D call uncertain. Material: peripheral blood. This TCR was sampled from a human donor in a cohort sampled during active COVID-19. The CDR3 loop reads CASSIAPGRRSSYNSPLHF. DNA for the CDR3: TGTGCCAGTAGTATAGCCCCTGGACGGAGGAGCTCCTATAATTCACCCCTCCACTTT.